A single sample gave rise to the 31 T cell receptor beta chains below, sequenced in a study of blood T cell repertoires in COVID-19. Assay used: immunoSEQ multiplex PCR; TCRdb lists only in-frame clones, some missing. The sample has roughly 190,000 clones, roughly 84% seen once. The sequenced sample consisted of peripheral blood. These receptors were taken from a woman in her thirties or forties who had recovered from COVID-19.

J is TRBJ2-1 and V is TRBV15; perhaps TRBD2 as D (5 bases). This CDR3 has 16 amino acids. V was cut by 0 bases and J by 7 bases, with 16 bases left in between. Germline V gene data show CDR1 as LNHNV and CDR2 as YYDKDF (reference sequence). DNA for the CDR3: TGTGCCACCAGCAGAGATCCCGGACTGGGTACTAATGAGCAGTTCTTC. It encodes CATSRDPGLGTNEQFF.

The V call is TRBV27, the J call TRBJ1-5; unclear D gene. Between the trimmed V and J ends, which lost 6 bases and 2 bases, there was a span of 14 bases. Germline lookup yields CDR1 MNHEY and CDR2 SMNVEV (reference sequence). This CDR3 is built from 15 residues. The CDR3: CASSIGLNGNQPQHF. CDR3 DNA sequence: TGTGCCAGCAGCATCGGACTGAATGGCAATCAGCCCCAGCATTTT.

The chain employs TRBV15 and TRBJ2-3; D unresolved. V was trimmed by 5 bases and J by 2 bases, leaving 11 bases between them. This CDR3 contains 14 residues. Germline CDR1 reads LNHNV; CDR2 reads YYDKDF (reference sequence). The CDR3 loop is CATSPTGYTDTQYF. The DNA for the CDR3 is TGTGCCACCAGCCCCACGGGTTACACAGATACGCAGTATTTT.

This clone has a single count. DNA for the CDR3: TGCAGCACAGGCGACCAAGAGACCCAGTACTTC. This gives the protein CSTGDQETQYF. The chain is built from TRBV20-1 and TRBJ2-5; TRBD1 might be the D (5 bases). The CDR3 is made up of 11 amino acids. Germline V gene data show CDR1 as DFQATT and CDR2 as SNEGSKA (reference sequence).

V gene TRBV12-3 or TRBV12-4 combines with J gene TRBJ2-7; D is ambiguous. CDR3 length equals 12 residues. V was clipped by 7 bases and J by 7 bases, with 14 bases between them. As DNA, the CDR3 is TGTGCCAGCAACCAGGCCGGCCGGGAGCAGTACTTC. Its translation: CASNQAGREQYF.

This chain connects TRBV18 to TRBJ2-6; weak D call: TRBD2 (5 bases). This CDR3 is 17 amino acids long. V dropped 5 bases and J dropped 2 bases, with 16 bases sitting between them. CDR1 is KGHSH, CDR2 LQKENI, per germline. The chain's CDR3 is CASSSAPGKPGANVLTF. The CDR3 region has the DNA TGTGCCAGCTCATCGGCCCCGGGAAAACCTGGGGCCAACGTCCTGACTTTC.

The V call is TRBV30, the J call TRBJ2-1; 7 positions agree with TRBD2. The CDR3 is 15 amino acids. Trimming took 0 bases from V and 5 from J; bases not matched to a gene: 7. Germline assignment: CDR1 GTSNPN and CDR2 SVGIG (reference sequence). CDR3 protein: CAWSVGTTSNNEQFF. The CDR3 bases are TGTGCCTGGAGTGTAGGGACTACTTCCAACAATGAGCAGTTCTTC.

V is TRBV18 and J is TRBJ1-5; no firm D call. Germline V gene sequence: CDR1 KGHSH, CDR2 LQKENI. V lost 4 bases and J lost 4, with 8 bases in between. This CDR3 comprises 13 residues. The chain's CDR3 is CASSRGANQPQHF. CDR3 nucleotide sequence: TGTGCCAGCTCACGTGGAGCTAATCAGCCCCAGCATTTT.

The CDR3 protein is CASSVFGQAILDGYTF. Written as DNA, the CDR3 is TGTGCCAGTAGTGTCTTTGGACAGGCCATTCTGGATGGCTACACCTTC. The V gene is TRBV19, the J gene TRBJ1-2; 7 nucleotides match TRBD1. Germline V gene lookup returns CDR1 LNHDA and CDR2 SQIVND (reference sequence). The CDR3 is made up of 16 amino acids. V lost 5 bases to trimming and J lost 6 bases; unmatched junction nucleotides: 15.

This clone was counted between two and nine times. This sequence joins TRBV18 and TRBJ1-2; TRBD1 matches 7 bases. The V gene end was trimmed by 5 bases and the J gene end by 3 bases; junction bases not matched to a gene: 9. Germline-derived CDR1 and CDR2 are KGHSH and LQKENI. CDR3 length: 15 residues. The CDR3 sequence: CASSARQGGYYGYTF. The CDR3 region has the DNA TGTGCCAGCTCAGCACGACAGGGAGGCTACTATGGCTACACCTTC.

The chain is built from TRBV6-5 and TRBJ2-3; D not resolved. The CDR3 loop spans 13 amino acids. The V and J ends lost 6 bases and 5 bases respectively, with 12 bases between them. Germline lookup yields CDR1 MNHEY and CDR2 SVGAGI. The CDR3 bases are TGTGCCAGCAGGGCCCCTTTTTTAGATACGCAGTATTTT. Translated: CASRAPFLDTQYF.

V usage is TRBV9 and J usage is TRBJ2-5; 8 bases line up with TRBD1. Germline V gives CDR1 SGDLS, CDR2 YYNGEE. The CDR3 extends over 15 amino acids. V shed 4 bases and J 1 base; nucleotides not matched to a gene: 6. The CDR3 reads CASSYTDRAQETQYF. Written as DNA, the CDR3 is TGTGCCAGCAGCTATACGGACAGGGCCCAAGAGACCCAGTACTTC.

The CDR3 nucleotides are TGTGCCAGCAGTGAAACCCAGGGATACACCGGGGAGCTGTTTTTT. Residues: CASSETQGYTGELFF. This rearrangement joins TRBV27 to TRBJ2-2; D perhaps matches TRBD1 (5 bases). The V and J ends lost 5 bases and 3 bases respectively, with 13 bases between them. CDR1 and CDR2 from the germline V gene are MNHEY and SMNVEV (reference sequence). The CDR3 sequence is 15 residues long.

The chain is built from TRBV7-2 and TRBJ1-1, with a possible D match to TRBD1 (5 bases). The ends were cut back, 1 base at V and 11 bases at J, with 11 bases in the middle. Germline V gives CDR1 SGHTA, CDR2 FQGNSA. CDR3 size: 12 residues. CDR3 in DNA: TGTGCCAGCAGCTTAGTTGAGGGGAGGGCTTTCTTT. It yields the protein CASSLVEGRAFF.

V gene TRBV30 combines with J gene TRBJ2-3; 7 bases line up with TRBD2. The V gene end was trimmed by 5 bases and the J gene end by 4 bases; junction bases not matched to a gene: 15. CDR1 and CDR2 (germline): GTSNPN, SVGIG (reference sequence). This CDR3 has 16 amino acids. The CDR3 DNA reads as TGTGCCTGGGGTCTGGGGCGGGAGAGTGGGTCAGATACGCAGTATTTT. Translating it yields CAWGLGRESGSDTQYF. Full variable domain (rest looked up from reference TRBV30 and TRBJ2-3): SQTIHQWPATLVQPVGSPLSLECTVEGTSNPNLYWYRQAAGRGLQLLFYSVGIGQISSEVPQNLSASRPQDRQFILSSKKLLLSDSGFYLCAWGLGRESGSDTQYFGPGTRLTVL.

The rearrangement uses TRBV6-5 and TRBJ2-5; D is possibly TRBD2 (5 bases). The ends were cut back, 10 bases at V and 2 bases at J, with 20 bases in the middle. CDR3 length: 15 residues. Germline V gene sequence: CDR1 MNHEY, CDR2 SVGAGI. In DNA, the CDR3 is TGTGCCATTACGATTTGGGCCGGGGTTCAAGAGACCCAGTACTTC. Residues: CAITIWAGVQETQYF.

The rearrangement uses TRBV6-4 and TRBJ2-1, with 9 bases fitting TRBD2. Germline assignment: CDR1 MRHNA and CDR2 SNTAGT. The trim removed 2 bases at V and 13 bases at J, leaving 15 bases unmatched. This CDR3 spans 16 amino acids. The CDR3 DNA reads as TGTGCCAGCAGTGACGTCTGGGGTGCAGGACTAGCGAACCAGTTCTTC. Encoded protein: CASSDVWGAGLANQFF.

V is TRBV3-1 (or the pseudogene TRBV3-2) and J is TRBJ2-3; D gene ambiguous. Germline CDR1 reads LGHDT; CDR2 reads YNNKEL (reference sequence). The CDR3 contains 15 residues. V was cut by 7 bases and J by 2 bases, with 16 bases left in between. CDR3 nucleotides: TGTGCCAGCACCCCTAAGTCGTTCCTCACAGATACGCAGTATTTT. This codes for CASTPKSFLTDTQYF.

The chain employs TRBV24-1 and TRBJ1-3; D remains unclear. CDR1 and CDR2 from the germline V gene are KGHDR and SFDVKD. The CDR3 length is 14 residues. V lost 8 bases, J lost 4 bases, and 14 bases lay in between. The CDR3 protein is CATTDGGPGNTIYF. CDR3 DNA: TGTGCCACCACCGATGGAGGTCCCGGAAACACCATATATTTT.

The chain couples TRBV6-2 or TRBV6-3 to TRBJ1-5; possibly TRBD1 for D (5 bases). The CDR3 runs 19 residues. Trimming left V 5 bases short and J 0 bases short, with 23 bases between. CDR1 and CDR2 (germline): MNHEY, SVGEGT. The CDR3 protein is CASSTTSGAGIFSNQPQHF. The DNA for the CDR3 is TGTGCCAGCAGTACAACTTCTGGGGCAGGGATATTTAGCAATCAGCCCCAGCATTTT.

This clone was recorded only once. The chain combines TRBV11-1 with TRBJ2-1, with 13 nucleotides matching TRBD2. After removal of 5 bases from V and 9 bases from J, the junction contained 7 bases not matched to a gene. This CDR3 region has 15 residues. CDR1 is SGHAT and CDR2 is FQDESV in the germline V gene (reference sequence). The DNA for the CDR3 is TGTGCCAGCAGCCACAGGACTAGCGGGAGTGGTGAGCAGTTCTTC. Protein sequence: CASSHRTSGSGEQFF. The variable domain in full, completed from reference TRBV11-1 and TRBJ2-1, reads EAEVAQSPRYKITEKSQAVAFWCDPISGHATLYWYRQILGQGPELLVQFQDESVVDDSQLPKDRFSAERLKGVDSTLKIQPAELGDSAMYLCASSHRTSGSGEQFFGPGTRLTVL.

The V call is TRBV15, the J call TRBJ2-5; D is uncertain. Trimming took 5 bases from V and 7 from J, leaving 20 bases between them. Germline CDR1 reads LNHNV; CDR2 reads YYDKDF (reference sequence). This CDR3 comprises 15 residues. The CDR3 region is CATSRDKHAGGTQYF. The DNA for the CDR3 is TGTGCCACCAGCCGTGACAAACATGCCGGTGGGACCCAGTACTTC.

The V call is TRBV30, the J call TRBJ2-1; the match to TRBD2 covers 13 bases. V gave up 3 bases and J gave up 7 bases; unmatched junction bases: 12. The CDR3 consists of 17 residues. Germline V gene data show CDR1 as GTSNPN and CDR2 as SVGIG (reference sequence). This chain's CDR3 is CAWSPFRTSGSVNEQFF. The DNA for the CDR3 is TGTGCCTGGAGCCCCTTTAGGACTAGCGGGAGTGTTAATGAGCAGTTCTTC.

The V call is TRBV18, the J call TRBJ1-5, with TRBD1 matching over 9 bases. V shed 6 bases and J 6 bases; nucleotides not matched to a gene: 9. This CDR3 comprises 15 residues. Germline-derived CDR1 and CDR2 are KGHSH and LQKENI. Here the CDR3 reads CASSTGTGRAQPQHF. The CDR3 DNA reads TGTGCCAGCTCGACCGGGACAGGGAGAGCTCAGCCCCAGCATTTT.

The chain links TRBV5-1 to TRBJ1-6, with 8 bases matching TRBD1. The germline V gene has CDR1 SGHRS and CDR2 YFSETQ. The CDR3 loop spans 16 amino acids. Unmatched junction bases numbered 8, after V lost 0 bases and J lost 9 bases. The CDR3 sequence is CASSLDGTGSSSPLHF. CDR3 in DNA: TGCGCCAGCAGCTTGGATGGGACAGGTTCAAGTTCACCCCTCCACTTT. The full variable domain, completed using reference TRBV5-1 and TRBJ1-6, is KAGVTQTPRYLIKTRGQQVTLSCSPISGHRSVSWYQQTPGQGLQFLFEYFSETQRNKGNFPGRFSGRQFSNSRSEMNVSTLELGDSALYLCASSLDGTGSSSPLHFGNGTRLTVT.

The chain has TRBV7-6 and TRBJ2-5; 10 nucleotides match TRBD2. After removal of 1 base from V and 3 bases from J, the junction contained 5 bases not matched to a gene. Germline CDR1 reads SGHVS; CDR2 reads FNYEAQ. There are 16 residues in the CDR3. CDR3 in amino acids: CASSLGPSGREETQYF. CDR3 bases: TGTGCCAGCAGCTTAGGTCCTAGCGGGAGAGAAGAGACCCAGTACTTC.

This chain connects TRBV20-1 to TRBJ2-1; 12 nucleotides match TRBD2. CDR1 and CDR2 (germline): DFQATT, SNEGSKA (reference sequence). The J segment lost 2 bases and the V segment lost 3 bases, leaving 2 bases of the junction unmatched. This CDR3 has 15 amino acids. The CDR3: CSASPSGGAYNEQFF. DNA for the CDR3: TGCAGTGCTAGTCCTAGCGGGGGGGCCTACAATGAGCAGTTCTTC.

The chain uses TRBV6-2 or TRBV6-3 and TRBJ1-2; 8 bases agree with TRBD1. Trimming removed 6 bases from V and 6 bases from J; junction bases left unmatched: 15. Germline V gives CDR1 MNHEY, CDR2 SVGEGT. The CDR3 length is 16 residues. The CDR3 coding sequence is TGTGCCAGCAGCCCGCGAGAGGGACAGGCAAGAGATGGCTACACCTTC. Translated: CASSPREGQARDGYTF.

This chain uses TRBV9 with TRBJ2-6; 7 bases map to TRBD1. The CDR3 spans 17 residues. The germline CDR1 and CDR2 sequences are SGDLS and YYNGEE. The V segment lost 6 bases and the J segment 0 bases; nucleotides outside the gene matches: 9. In DNA form, the CDR3 reads TGTGCCAGCACCGTCACAGGGGACGGCTCTGGGGCCAACGTCCTGACTTTC. As protein: CASTVTGDGSGANVLTF.

V is TRBV9 and J is TRBJ1-1; no firm D call. CDR3 size: 13 residues. Germline CDR1 is SGDLS and CDR2 is YYNGEE. Trimming removed 0 bases at V and 6 bases at J, with 9 bases between. The CDR3 nucleotides are TGTGCCAGCAGCGTAGAGACAAACGCTGAAGCTTTCTTT. Encoded protein: CASSVETNAEAFF.

The rearrangement joins TRBV3-1 (or the pseudogene TRBV3-2) to TRBJ2-2; possibly TRBD1 for D (5 bases). V lost 6 bases to trimming and J lost 6 bases, with 17 bases between them. Germline lookup yields CDR1 LGHDT and CDR2 YNNKEL (reference sequence). The CDR3 spans 15 residues. The CDR3 sequence is CASSSWGLRSGELFF. The CDR3 region has the DNA TGTGCCAGCAGTTCATGGGGCCTGAGGTCCGGGGAGCTGTTTTTT.